The entry below describes one TCR beta chain. The antigen is undetermined. 13 Jbeta primers and 60 Vbeta primers were used for the PCR. The assay was immunoSEQ multiplex PCR, and TCRdb's table has in-frame clones only and misses some. The sample consists of 95,000 to 100,000 clones, around 76% of them appearing once. This specimen comes from a study of cytomegalovirus exposure and HLA in healthy donors. Study in general: Inside one of the first data releases sat around 85 million unique TCRs taken from HLA-typed donors.

Study-level findings and limits: In vitro confirmation showed three CMV-associated chains to be CMV antigen specific. For cytomegalovirus status, the classifier reportedly gave diagnoses with high specificity and sensitivity.

Germline loops: CDR1 GTSNPN, CDR2 SVGIG (reference sequence). Trimming at V came to 0 bases and at J to 7 bases, leaving 4 bases not matched to a gene. The length of the CDR3 is 14 residues. Material for sequencing was PBMCs. This chain links TRBV30 with TRBJ2-1, with TRBD2 identical over 9 bases. The receptor was derived from a woman aged 55-75 years in good health and CMV-seropositive. The CDR3 bases are TGTGCCTGGAGTGTGGGGGCGGGAGGGAATGAGCAGTTCTTC. Translated: CAWSVGAGGNEQFF.